This record covers a single T cell receptor (beta chain). Its antigen is unidentified. This entry belongs to a study of OX40 agonist ivuxolimab in advanced cancers. Looking at the study overall: With ivuxolimab, an agonistic anti-OX40 (CD134) antibody, patients were treated. Prior checkpoint blockade (anti-PD-1, anti-PD-L1 or anti-CTLA-4) was permitted; roughly 40% had it. Study results and limitations: Determination of antigen specificity was not performed for the expanded peripheral T cells. Low levels of normalized T-cell clonal expansion also appeared in some nonresponders.

V was clipped by 0 bases and J by 6 bases; unmatched bases: 7. This CDR3 has 16 amino acids. CDR1 SGDLS and CDR2 YYNGEE come from the germline V gene. The table came from immunoSEQ multiplex PCR; TCRdb's copy has only in-frame clones and leaves some out. The sample lists approximately 58,000 clones, approximately 90% occurring once. The receptor was isolated from an adult with an advanced solid tumor such as melanoma, head and neck, liver or kidney cancer. This sequence joins TRBV9 and TRBJ2-2, with TRBD2 matching 8 bases. Sequences were derived from CD4+ or CD8+ T cells sorted from blood, sampled in a trial of the OX40 agonist ivuxolimab. CDR3 amino acids: CASSVGDSGKSGELFF. The CDR3, as DNA: TGTGCCAGCAGCGTAGGTGATAGCGGGAAGTCCGGGGAGCTGTTTTTT.